Listed below are T cell receptor beta chains from one sample, sequenced in a study of control samples from healthy donors and cancer patients. Repertoires were generated with immunoSEQ multiplex PCR, while TCRdb's copy carries only in-frame clones and drops some. The sample yields about 59,000 clones, roughly nine tenths seen once. The sample consisted of PBMCs. The source is a man aged 35 to 55 with colorectal cancer. CDR3s include the opening cysteine and the closing phenylalanine or tryptophan. The D gene is left open where the match is weak. Clone sizes are given selectively: once, few, many, or a class where the clone is expanded.

d_call | j_call | v_call | clone_size | cdr3_aa | cdr3_nt
. | TRBJ2-7 | TRBV3-1/TRBV3-2 | . | CASSQWDSPGEQYF | TGTGCCAGCAGCCAGTGGGACTCCCCGGGCGAGCAGTACTTC
. | TRBJ2-1 | TRBV30 | . | CAWSNRGSYNEQFF | TGTGCCTGGAGTAATAGGGGCTCCTACAATGAGCAGTTCTTC
. | TRBJ1-3 | TRBV5-1 | . | CASSSGTKGNTIYF | TGCGCCAGCAGCTCCGGGACAAAAGGGAACACCATATATTTT
TRBD1 | TRBJ2-3 | TRBV5-1 | . | CASSLSLTGFTDTQYF | TGCGCCAGCAGCTTGAGTTTGACAGGGTTCACAGATACGCAGTATTTT
TRBD2 | TRBJ2-7 | TRBV27 | . | CASSLSSGGAGEQYF | TGTGCCAGCAGTTTAAGTAGCGGGGGGGCCGGCGAGCAGTACTTC
. | TRBJ2-6 | TRBV5-6 | . | CASTPVAGANVLTF | TGTGCCAGCACCCCGGTGGCCGGGGCCAACGTCCTGACTTTC
. | TRBJ1-6 | TRBV13 | few | CASSLDKGYNSPLHF | TGTGCCAGCAGCTTAGACAAGGGATATAATTCACCCCTCCACTTT
. | TRBJ1-5 | TRBV29-1 | . | CSVEGTPGQPQHF | TGCAGCGTTGAGGGCACCCCAGGGCAGCCCCAGCATTTT
. | TRBJ1-1 | TRBV5-1 | . | CASSSQGYTEAFF | TGCGCCAGCAGCTCTCAGGGTTACACTGAAGCTTTCTTT
TRBD2 | TRBJ2-5 | TRBV29-1 | . | CSVQIRSGGPQETQYF | TGCAGCGTCCAAATACGTAGCGGGGGACCCCAAGAGACCCAGTACTTC
. | TRBJ2-7 | TRBV6-5 | . | CASSYNAAQGEQYF | TGTGCCAGCAGTTACAACGCAGCTCAGGGCGAGCAGTACTTC
. | TRBJ1-2 | TRBV5-1 | once | CASSLTVNYGYTF | TGCGCCAGCAGCTTGACAGTAAACTATGGCTACACCTTC